This paragraph reports one TCR beta chain. This specimen comes from a study of T cell responses to AZD1222 COVID-19 vaccine. Analyses pooled second doses at about 4 or about 12 weeks. This CDR3 spans 15 amino acids. J was trimmed by 7 bases and V by 7 bases; bases with no gene match: 14. The germline V gene encodes CDR1 MDHEN and CDR2 SYDVKM. Profiled with immunoSEQ multiplex PCR; TCRdb holds only in-frame clones, not every one. The sample includes about 100,000 clones, 80% to 90% of them seen just once. The V and J genes are TRBV28 and TRBJ2-7; the match to TRBD2 covers 9 bases. This clonotype was obtained from an adult who received the AZD1222 COVID-19 vaccine. This material consisted of peripheral blood, taken 28 days after the second AZD1222 dose. This chain's CDR3 is CASTPGSGGKGEQYF. The CDR3 DNA follows: TGTGCCAGCACCCCGGGGAGCGGGGGGAAGGGAGAGCAGTACTTC.